The T cell receptor beta chain described here comes from a study of beta chain features in type 1 diabetes. The length of the CDR3 is 12 residues. V gave up 8 bases and J gave up 9 bases, with 16 bases separating them. Looked up from germline, CDR1 is MDHEN and CDR2 is SYDVKM. The investigators reverse transcribed all of the isolated RNA, so they sequenced expressed TCRB transcripts. TCRdb's copy holds only in-frame clones and misses some; the assay was immunoSEQ multiplex PCR. The data hold approximately 140,000 clones, with under 60% observed a single time. General observations from the study: An over-representation of cells with high TCR expression could result from cDNA sequencing. Shorter TCRB CDR3s, moderately but significantly so, marked every one of the four CD4+ subsets in Type 1 diabetes patients. Any HLA effect on TCRB rearrangement was left unresolved by small sub-analyses.

Note on this clone: Its antigen is as yet unknown.

The TCR comes from a man aged 18 to 30 in good health. The V and J genes are TRBV28 and TRBJ1-2; a possible D gene is TRBD1 (6 bases). The sample taken for sequencing was Tregs from blood. The CDR3 region has the DNA TGTGCCAGCTCTCCGGGACATAGGAGCTACACCTTC. Translating it yields CASSPGHRSYTF.